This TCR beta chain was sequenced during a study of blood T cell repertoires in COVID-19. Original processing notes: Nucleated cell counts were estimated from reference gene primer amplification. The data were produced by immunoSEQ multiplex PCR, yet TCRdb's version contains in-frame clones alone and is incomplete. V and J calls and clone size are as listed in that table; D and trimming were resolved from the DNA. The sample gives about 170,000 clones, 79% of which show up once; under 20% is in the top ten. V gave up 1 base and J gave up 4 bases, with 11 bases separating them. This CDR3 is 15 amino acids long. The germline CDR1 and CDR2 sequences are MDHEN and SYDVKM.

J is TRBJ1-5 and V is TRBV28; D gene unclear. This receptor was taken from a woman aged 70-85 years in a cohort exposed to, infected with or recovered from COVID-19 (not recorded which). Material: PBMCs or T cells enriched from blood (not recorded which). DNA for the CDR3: TGTGCCAGCAGTTTATTACGCTCGGGGAATCAGCCCCAGCATTTT. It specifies CASSLLRSGNQPQHF.